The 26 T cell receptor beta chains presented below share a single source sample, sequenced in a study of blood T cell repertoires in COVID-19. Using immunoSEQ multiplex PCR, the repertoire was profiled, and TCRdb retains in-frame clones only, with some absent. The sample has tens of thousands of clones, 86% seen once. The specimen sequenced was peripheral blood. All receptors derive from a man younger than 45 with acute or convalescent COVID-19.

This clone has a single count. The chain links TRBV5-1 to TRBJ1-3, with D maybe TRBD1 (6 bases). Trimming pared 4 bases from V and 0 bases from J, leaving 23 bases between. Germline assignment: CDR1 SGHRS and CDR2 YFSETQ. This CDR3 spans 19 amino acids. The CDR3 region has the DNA TGCGCCAGCAGCCAAAATCCCCGGACAGATGTTAGCTCTGGAAACACCATATATTTT. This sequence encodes CASSQNPRTDVSSGNTIYF.

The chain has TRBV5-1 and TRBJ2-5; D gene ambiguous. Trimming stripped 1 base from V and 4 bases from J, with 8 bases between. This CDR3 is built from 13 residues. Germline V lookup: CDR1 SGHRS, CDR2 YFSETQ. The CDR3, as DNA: TGCGCCAGCAGCTTGATGTCGGGAGAGACCCAGTACTTC. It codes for CASSLMSGETQYF.

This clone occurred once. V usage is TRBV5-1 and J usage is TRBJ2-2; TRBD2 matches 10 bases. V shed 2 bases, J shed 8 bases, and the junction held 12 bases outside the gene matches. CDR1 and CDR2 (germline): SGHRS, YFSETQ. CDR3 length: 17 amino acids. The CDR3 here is CASSLPPSGSTGGELFF. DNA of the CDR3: TGCGCCAGCAGCTTACCCCCTAGCGGGAGTACCGGTGGGGAGCTGTTTTTT. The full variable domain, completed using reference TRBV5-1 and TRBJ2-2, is KAGVTQTPRYLIKTRGQQVTLSCSPISGHRSVSWYQQTPGQGLQFLFEYFSETQRNKGNFPGRFSGRQFSNSRSEMNVSTLELGDSALYLCASSLPPSGSTGGELFFGEGSRLTVL.

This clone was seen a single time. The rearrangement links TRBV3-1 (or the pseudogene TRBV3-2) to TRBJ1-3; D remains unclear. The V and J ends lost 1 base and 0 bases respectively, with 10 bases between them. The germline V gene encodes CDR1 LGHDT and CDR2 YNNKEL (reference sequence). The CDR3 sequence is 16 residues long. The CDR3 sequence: CASSQGGRISGNTIYF. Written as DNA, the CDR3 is TGTGCCAGCAGCCAAGGAGGGCGGATCTCTGGAAACACCATATATTTT.

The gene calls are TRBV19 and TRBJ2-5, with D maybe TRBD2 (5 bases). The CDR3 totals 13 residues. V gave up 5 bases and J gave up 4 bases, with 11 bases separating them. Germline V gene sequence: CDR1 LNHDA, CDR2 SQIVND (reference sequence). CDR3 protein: CASSEGVGETQYF. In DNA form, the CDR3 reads TGTGCCAGTAGTGAGGGAGTAGGAGAGACCCAGTACTTC.

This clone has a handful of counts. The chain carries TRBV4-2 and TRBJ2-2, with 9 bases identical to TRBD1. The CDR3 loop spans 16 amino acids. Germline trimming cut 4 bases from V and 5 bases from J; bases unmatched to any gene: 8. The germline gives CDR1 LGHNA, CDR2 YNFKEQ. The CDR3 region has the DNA TGTGCCAGCAGCCTTACCGGGACAGGGCGAACCGGGGAGCTGTTTTTT. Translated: CASSLTGTGRTGELFF.

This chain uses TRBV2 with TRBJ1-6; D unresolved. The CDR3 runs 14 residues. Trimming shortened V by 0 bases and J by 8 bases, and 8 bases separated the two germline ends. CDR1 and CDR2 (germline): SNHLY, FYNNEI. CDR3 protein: CASSEARRDSPLHF. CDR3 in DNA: TGTGCCAGCAGTGAAGCGCGGAGGGATTCACCCCTCCACTTT.

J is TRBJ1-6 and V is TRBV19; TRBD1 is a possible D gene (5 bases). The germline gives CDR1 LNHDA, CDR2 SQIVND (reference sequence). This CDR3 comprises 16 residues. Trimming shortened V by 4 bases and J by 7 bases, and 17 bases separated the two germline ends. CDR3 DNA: TGTGCCAGTAGTAGGGGTCCCCAGGGTAGGAATTCACCCCTCCACTTT. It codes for CASSRGPQGRNSPLHF.

CDR3: CASSDRLAGVNEQFF. CDR3 DNA: TGTGCCAGCAGTGACAGGTTAGCGGGGGTAAATGAGCAGTTCTTC. The chain carries TRBV6-1 and TRBJ2-1, with 9 bases that match TRBD2. J was trimmed by 7 bases and V by 3 bases; bases with no gene match: 7. Germline lookup yields CDR1 MNHNS and CDR2 SASEGT. CDR3 length: 15 amino acids.

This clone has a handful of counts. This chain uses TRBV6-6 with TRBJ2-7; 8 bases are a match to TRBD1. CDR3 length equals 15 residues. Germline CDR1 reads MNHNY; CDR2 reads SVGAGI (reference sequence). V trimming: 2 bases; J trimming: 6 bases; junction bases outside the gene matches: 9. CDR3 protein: CASSYPDRVSLEQYF. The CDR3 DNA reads TGTGCCAGCAGTTACCCGGACAGGGTCTCTCTCGAGCAGTACTTC.

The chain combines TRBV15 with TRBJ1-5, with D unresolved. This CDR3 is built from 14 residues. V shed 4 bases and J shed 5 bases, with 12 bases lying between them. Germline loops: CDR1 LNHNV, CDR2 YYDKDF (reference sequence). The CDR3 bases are TGTGCCACCAGCACAATAACCGGAGATCAGCCCCAGCATTTT. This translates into CATSTITGDQPQHF.

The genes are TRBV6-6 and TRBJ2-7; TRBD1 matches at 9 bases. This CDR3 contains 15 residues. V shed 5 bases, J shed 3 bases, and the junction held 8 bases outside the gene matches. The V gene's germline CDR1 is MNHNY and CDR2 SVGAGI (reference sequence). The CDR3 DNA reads TGTGCCAGCAGTATTACAGGGGGCCGGAGCTACGAGCAGTACGTC. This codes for CASSITGGRSYEQYV.

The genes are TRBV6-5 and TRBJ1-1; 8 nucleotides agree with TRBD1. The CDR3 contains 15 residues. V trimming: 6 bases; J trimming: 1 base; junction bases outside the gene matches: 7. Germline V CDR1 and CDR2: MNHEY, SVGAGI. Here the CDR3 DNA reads TGTGCCAGCAGGGCCCTAGGACAGGGGAACACTGAAGCTTTCTTT. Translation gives CASRALGQGNTEAFF.

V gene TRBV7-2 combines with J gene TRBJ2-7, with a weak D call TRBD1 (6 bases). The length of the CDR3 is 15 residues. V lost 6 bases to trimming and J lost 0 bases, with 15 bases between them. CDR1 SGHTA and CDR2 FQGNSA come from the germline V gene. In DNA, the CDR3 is TGTGCCAGCAGTTCAGGGGCACTCTTCTCCTACGAGCAGTACTTC. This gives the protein CASSSGALFSYEQYF.

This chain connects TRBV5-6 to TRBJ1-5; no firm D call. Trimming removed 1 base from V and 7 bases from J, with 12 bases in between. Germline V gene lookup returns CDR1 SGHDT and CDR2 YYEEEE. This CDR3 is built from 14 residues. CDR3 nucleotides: TGTGCCAGCAGCTTGTTTAACAGTAGACAGCCCCAGCATTTT. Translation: CASSLFNSRQPQHF.

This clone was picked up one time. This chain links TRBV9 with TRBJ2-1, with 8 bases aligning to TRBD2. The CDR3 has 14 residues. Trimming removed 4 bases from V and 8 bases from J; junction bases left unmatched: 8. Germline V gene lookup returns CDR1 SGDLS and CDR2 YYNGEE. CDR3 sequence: CASSLGLESYEQFF. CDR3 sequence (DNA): TGTGCCAGCAGCCTGGGACTAGAATCATATGAGCAGTTCTTC. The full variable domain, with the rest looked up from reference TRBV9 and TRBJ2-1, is DSGVTQTPKHLITATGQRVTLRCSPRSGDLSVYWYQQSLDQGLQFLIQYYNGEERAKGNILERFSAQQFPDLHSELNLSSLELGDSALYFCASSLGLESYEQFFGPGTRLTVL.

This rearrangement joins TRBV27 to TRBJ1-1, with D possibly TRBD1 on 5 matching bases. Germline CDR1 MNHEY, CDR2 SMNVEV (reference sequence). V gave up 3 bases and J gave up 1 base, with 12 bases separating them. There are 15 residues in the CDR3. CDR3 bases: TGTGCCAGCAGTTTCAACGGGGACTGGAACACTGAAGCTTTCTTT. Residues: CASSFNGDWNTEAFF.

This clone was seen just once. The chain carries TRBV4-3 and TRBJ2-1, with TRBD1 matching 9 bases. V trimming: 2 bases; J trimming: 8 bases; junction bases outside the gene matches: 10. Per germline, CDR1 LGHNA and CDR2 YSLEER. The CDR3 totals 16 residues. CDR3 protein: CASSQYQGQGGDEQFF. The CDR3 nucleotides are TGCGCCAGCAGCCAATATCAGGGACAGGGCGGCGATGAGCAGTTCTTC.

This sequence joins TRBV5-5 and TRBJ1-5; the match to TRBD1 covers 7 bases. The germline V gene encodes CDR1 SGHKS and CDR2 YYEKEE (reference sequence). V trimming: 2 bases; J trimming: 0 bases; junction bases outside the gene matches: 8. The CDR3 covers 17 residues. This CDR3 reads CASSLGTAKHSNQPQHF. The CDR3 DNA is TGTGCCAGCAGCTTAGGGACAGCAAAACATAGCAATCAGCCCCAGCATTTT.

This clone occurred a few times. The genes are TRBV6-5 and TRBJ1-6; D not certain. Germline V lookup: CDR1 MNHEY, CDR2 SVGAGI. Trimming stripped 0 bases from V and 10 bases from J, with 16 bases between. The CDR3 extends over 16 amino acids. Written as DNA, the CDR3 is TGTGCCAGCAGTTACTCGTTTGGCGGGGATGGGTCACCCCTCCACTTT. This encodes CASSYSFGGDGSPLHF.

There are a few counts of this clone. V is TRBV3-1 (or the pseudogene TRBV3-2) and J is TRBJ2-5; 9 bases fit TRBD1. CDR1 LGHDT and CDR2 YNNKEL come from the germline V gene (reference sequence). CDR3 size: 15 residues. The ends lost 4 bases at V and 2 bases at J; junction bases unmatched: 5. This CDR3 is CASSRTGDTQETQYF. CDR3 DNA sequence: TGTGCCAGCAGCCGGACAGGGGACACTCAAGAGACCCAGTACTTC.

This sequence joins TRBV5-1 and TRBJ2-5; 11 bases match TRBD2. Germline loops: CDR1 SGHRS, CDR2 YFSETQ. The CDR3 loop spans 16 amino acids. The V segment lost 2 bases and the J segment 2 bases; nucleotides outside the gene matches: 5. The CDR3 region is CASSLGASGGQETQYF. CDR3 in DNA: TGCGCCAGCAGCTTAGGGGCTAGCGGGGGGCAAGAGACCCAGTACTTC.

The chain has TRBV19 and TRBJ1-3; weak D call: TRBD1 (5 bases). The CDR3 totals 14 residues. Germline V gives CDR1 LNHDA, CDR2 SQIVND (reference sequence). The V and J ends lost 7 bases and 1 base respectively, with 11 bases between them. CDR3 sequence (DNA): TGTGCCAGTAACAGGCCAGGGTCTGGAAACACCATATATTTT. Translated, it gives CASNRPGSGNTIYF. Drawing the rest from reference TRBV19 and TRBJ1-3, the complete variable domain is DGGITQSPKYLFRKEGQNVTLSCEQNLNHDAMYWYRQDPGQGLRLIYYSQIVNDFQKGDIAEGYSVSREKKESFPLTVTSAQKNPTAFYLCASNRPGSGNTIYFGEGSWLTVV.

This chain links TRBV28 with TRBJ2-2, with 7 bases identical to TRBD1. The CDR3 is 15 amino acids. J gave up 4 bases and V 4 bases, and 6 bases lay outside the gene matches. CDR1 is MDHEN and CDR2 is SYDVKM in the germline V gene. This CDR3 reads CASSWGQTGTGELFF. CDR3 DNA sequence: TGTGCCAGCAGTTGGGGACAGACGGGCACCGGGGAGCTGTTTTTT.

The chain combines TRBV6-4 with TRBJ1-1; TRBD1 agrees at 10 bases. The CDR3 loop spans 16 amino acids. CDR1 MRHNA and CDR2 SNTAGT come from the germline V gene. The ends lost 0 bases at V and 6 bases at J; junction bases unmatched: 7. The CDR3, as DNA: TGTGCCAGCAGTGACTCGGCGGGGACAGGGGCCTCTGAAGCTTTCTTT. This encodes CASSDSAGTGASEAFF.

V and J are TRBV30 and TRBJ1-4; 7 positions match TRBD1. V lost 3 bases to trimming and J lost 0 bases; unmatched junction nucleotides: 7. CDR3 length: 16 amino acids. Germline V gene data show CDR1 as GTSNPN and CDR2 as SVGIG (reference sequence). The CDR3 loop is CAWSDDRATTNEKLFF. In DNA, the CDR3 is TGTGCCTGGAGCGATGACAGGGCCACAACTAATGAAAAACTGTTTTTT.